These 30 T cell receptor beta chains came from one sample sequenced in a study of tumor-infiltrating lymphocytes in primary liver carcinoma (dated by TCRdb to 2016 to 2017). The sequencer listed for this sample is Illumina HiSeq 2500. A constant-region primer and ProtoScript II reverse transcriptase were used to reverse-transcribe TCRbeta-specific cDNA from about 500 ng total RNA. The TCRbeta libraries were prepared through three rounds of nested multiplex PCR following a slightly modified ARM-PCR procedure. Each of the first two PCR rounds ran for about 10 cycles and used multiplex TRBV1-TRBV30 forward primers together with a Cbeta reverse primer. The public reads were run again by TCRdb, first through fastp at Q25 and then through MiXCR, and only productive beta chains were kept. Each entry merges the rows of one CDR3 protein and shows their most common DNA and genes. In this sample the table shows some 200,000 distinct CDR3 sequences, around three fifths of which occur a single time. The ten largest clonotypes hold approximately 6.6% of the sample.

Blood RNA was extracted from unsorted whole blood with TRIzol reagent; germline DNA came from the DNeasy Blood & Tissue kit. Sample: peripheral blood. Receptors originate from a woman in her sixties with primary liver carcinoma and hepatitis B virus infection.

Points on this clonotype: A junction boundary mismatches the germline segment, possibly from a read error. The J gene is TRBJ1-5, the V gene TRBV29-1; no clear D gene. The V gene's germline CDR1 is SQVTM and CDR2 ANQGSEA. The CDR3 totals 13 residues. In nucleotides, the CDR3 is TGTAGCGTTGGAGAGAACAGCAGTCAGCCCCAGCATTTT. Protein sequence: CSVGENSSQPQHF.

This clonotype showed up many times. This chain uses TRBV5-5 with TRBJ2-3; D gene unclear. The CDR3 has 16 amino acids. CDR1 SGHKS and CDR2 YYEKEE come from the germline V gene (reference sequence). Trimming removed 5 bases at V and 2 bases at J, with 18 bases between. The CDR3: CASSRTATVDTDTQYF. The CDR3 DNA reads TGTGCCAGCAGTCGAACGGCTACGGTGGACACAGATACGCAGTATTTT.

On this clonotype itself: This may arise from a read error, as a much more abundant clone is one base away. This chain uses TRBV6-5 with TRBJ1-5; no firm D call. The CDR3 loop spans 13 amino acids. V was cut by 5 bases and J by 9 bases, with 14 bases left in between. CDR1 and CDR2 from the germline V gene are MNHEY and SVGAGI. This CDR3 reads CASSRDLNRPQHF. The CDR3 nucleotides are TGTGCCAGCAGTCGCGACTTGAACCGGCCCCAGCATTTT.

As concerns this clonotype: This may arise from a read error, as a much more abundant clone is one base away. The chain carries TRBV4-1 and TRBJ2-7; D remains unclear. The CDR3 runs to 15 residues. Germline loops: CDR1 MGHRA, CDR2 YSYEKL. Between the trimmed V and J ends, which lost 1 base and 4 bases, there was a span of 14 bases. The CDR3 DNA follows: TGCGCCAGCAGCCAAGCTTTATGGCAGGAGTACGAGCAGTACTTC. Amino acid sequence: CASSQALWQEYEQYF.

On this clonotype: This may stem from a read error, because a much larger clone lies one nucleotide away. The chain has TRBV10-2 and TRBJ1-6; 8 nucleotides align to TRBD1. The CDR3 is 15 residues long. Germline V gene sequence: CDR1 WSHSY, CDR2 SAAADI. The trim removed 6 bases at V and 10 bases at J, leaving 11 bases unmatched. The CDR3, as DNA: TGCGCCAGCAGCCCGGGACAGGAGATGGAGTCACCCCTCCACTTT. Its protein is CASSPGQEMESPLHF.

To note about this clonotype: This may arise from a read error, as a much more abundant clone is one base away. The chain carries TRBV12-3 or TRBV12-4 and TRBJ2-7; tentative D call: TRBD1 (6 bases). The CDR3 has 15 residues. In DNA, the CDR3 is TGTGGCAGCAGTGACGACAGGCCCCTAACCTACGAGCAGTACTTC. This codes for CGSSDDRPLTYEQYF.

Remarks on this clonotype: One junction end does not reproduce the germline sequence, and a read error may be involved. This chain links TRBV11-2 with TRBJ2-5, with D unclear. The CDR3 length is 13 residues. Per the germline V gene, CDR1 is SGHAT and CDR2 is FQNNGV. CDR3 nucleotide sequence: TGTGCCAGCGGCTTAGGGCTGCCAGAGACCCATTACTTC. Translation: CASGLGLPETHYF.

In this sample, this clonotype turned up many times. The V and J genes are TRBV6-1 and TRBJ2-3; the D gene could be TRBD1 or TRBD2 (5 bases each). Germline loops: CDR1 MNHNS, CDR2 SASEGT. CDR3 length: 13 amino acids. V was clipped by 8 bases and J by 2 bases, with 11 bases between them. CDR3 residues: CASPRDATDTQYF. CDR3 in DNA: TGTGCCAGCCCCAGGGACGCCACAGATACGCAGTATTTT.

This clonotype was seen once. The chain is built from TRBV21-1 and TRBJ2-7; TRBD1 reflects the table's D call only, with no check against the DNA. TRBV21-1 is shown as a pseudogene. The CDR3 is 16 residues long. CDR3 nucleotides: TGTGCCAGCAGCAAAGAGGACAGGGCGAGCTCCTACGAGCAGTACTTC. Amino acid sequence: CASSKEDRASSYEQYF.

About this clonotype: This sequence may be a read error, since a much larger clone differs from it by one base. This chain connects TRBV6-6 to TRBJ2-1; D uncertain. The CDR3 has 14 amino acids. Germline V lookup: CDR1 MNHNY, CDR2 SVGAGI (reference sequence). The CDR3 is CASTPSRSYNEQSF. The CDR3 nucleotides are TGTGCCAGCACTCCGTCGCGGTCCTACAATGAGCAGTCCTTC.

In the case of this clonotype: Germline and junction disagree at one end, which may indicate a read error. This rearrangement joins TRBV5-4 to TRBJ1-5; unclear D gene. The CDR3 extends over 13 amino acids. Looked up from germline, CDR1 is SGHNT and CDR2 is YYREEE (reference sequence). CDR3 sequence: CTSSTDRDQPQHF. CDR3 bases: TGTACCAGCAGCACTGATAGAGATCAGCCCCAGCATTTT.

Note on this clonotype: A clone one base away is much larger, so this may be a read error. V usage is TRBV7-3 and J usage is TRBJ2-5; D might be TRBD2 (5 bases). This CDR3 is 15 amino acids long. Germline CDR1 is SGHTA and CDR2 is FQGTGA. The CDR3 bases are TGTGCCAGCAGCTTAAGGGGTAGCGACCAAAAGACCCAGTACTTC. It codes for CASSLRGSDQKTQYF.

Comment on this clonotype: One end of the junction varies from germline; a read error may be responsible. J is TRBJ2-2 and V is TRBV11-2; maybe TRBD2 (5 bases). The CDR3 spans 15 residues. Germline CDR1 SGHAT, CDR2 FQNNGV. This chain's CDR3 is CASSSLQSGIGELLF. CDR3 nucleotide sequence: TGTGCCAGCAGCTCGCTACAGTCAGGTATCGGGGAGCTGCTTTTT.

The V call is TRBV6-4, the J call TRBJ2-3; 7 positions agree with TRBD2. Unmatched junction bases numbered 2, after V lost 3 bases and J lost 2 bases. The germline V gene has CDR1 MRHNA and CDR2 SNTAGT. The CDR3 runs 14 residues. In DNA, the CDR3 is TGTGCCAGCAGTGAGGCGGGAGCCACAGATACGCAGTATTTT. Translating it yields CASSEAGATDTQYF.

Many counts were recorded for this clonotype. The J gene is TRBJ2-3, the V gene TRBV29-1; unclear D gene. The V end was cut by 3 bases, the J end by 1 base, with 11 bases between. CDR1 is SQVTM, CDR2 ANQGSEA, per germline. The length of the CDR3 is 14 residues. CDR3 residues: CSVDVESRTDTQYF. CDR3 in DNA: TGCAGCGTTGACGTGGAGAGCCGCACAGATACGCAGTATTTT.

V gene TRBV5-1 combines with J gene TRBJ2-5; the D gene could be TRBD1 or TRBD2 (5 bases each). The CDR3 has 15 amino acids. V lost 6 bases and J 5 bases, leaving 20 bases between the germline ends. Germline CDR1 and CDR2: SGHRS and YFSETQ. The CDR3 sequence is CASTKLGTAQETQYF. The CDR3 nucleotides read TGCGCCAGCACCAAATTAGGGACGGCCCAGGAGACCCAGTACTTC.

The CDR3 DNA reads TGTGCCAGCAGTGTCACGATGGGGAGGGTGAGGAACACTGAAGCTTTCTTT. Amino acid sequence: CASSVTMGRVRNTEAFF. This chain joins TRBV5-6 and TRBJ1-1; D is unresolved. From germline, CDR1 is SGHDT and CDR2 YYEEEE. The CDR3 spans 17 residues. V was clipped by 5 bases and J by 1 base, with 21 bases between them.

This clonotype was recorded a few times. The rearrangement joins TRBV5-1 to TRBJ2-7, with D unclear. The CDR3 loop spans 13 amino acids. Trimming took off 2 bases at V and 2 bases at J, with 8 bases between the two ends. CDR1 and CDR2 from the germline V gene are SGHRS and YFSETQ. CDR3 amino acids: CASSFLEAYEQYF. CDR3 in DNA: TGCGCCAGCAGCTTTCTAGAAGCCTACGAGCAGTACTTC.

For this clonotype: It may be a read error: a sequence one base away is much more abundant. The rearrangement links TRBV5-1 to TRBJ2-1; no reliable D call. V gave up 5 bases and J gave up 0 bases, with 12 bases separating them. CDR3 length: 15 amino acids. The germline V gene encodes CDR1 SGHRS and CDR2 YFSETQ. As DNA, the CDR3 is TGCGCCAGCAGACTTGACCTTGGCTCCTACAATGAGCAGTTCTTC. Amino acids: CASRLDLGSYNEQFF.

This clonotype was observed a few times. The chain has TRBV5-1 and TRBJ2-3, with TRBD1 identical over 7 bases. Germline lookup yields CDR1 SGHRS and CDR2 YFSETQ. J gave up 4 bases and V 3 bases, and 8 bases lay outside the gene matches. The length of the CDR3 is 15 residues. The CDR3 coding sequence is TGCGCCAGCAGCTCGCACAGGGGCGAAGCAGATACGCAGTATTTT. Encoded protein: CASSSHRGEADTQYF.

Comment on this clonotype: A read error may be the cause here, since a much bigger clone is one base away. The chain carries TRBV4-1 and TRBJ2-3; 10 nucleotides match TRBD2. This CDR3 is 17 amino acids long. Germline V lookup: CDR1 MGHRA, CDR2 YSYEKL. In nucleotides, the CDR3 is TGCGCCAGCAGCCAAGAATTAGCGGGAGGCCTCACAGATGCGCAGTATTTT. This codes for CASSQELAGGLTDAQYF.

Note on this clonotype: At one boundary the junction diverges from the germline segment, which might be a read error. CDR3 bases: TGTGCCATCAGTTTAGGGCACAAGAACACTGAAGCTATCTTT. It specifies CAISLGHKNTEAIF. The chain uses TRBV12-3 or TRBV12-4 and TRBJ1-1; no clear D gene. The CDR3 is made up of 14 amino acids.

This clonotype appeared a few times. This sequence may be a read error, since a much larger clone differs from it by one base. V gene TRBV12-3 or TRBV12-4 combines with J gene TRBJ2-5; D remains ambiguous. The CDR3 has 13 residues. Trimming shortened V by 6 bases and J by 8 bases, and 16 bases separated the two germline ends. CDR3 amino acids: CASSPILVDTQYF. The CDR3 coding sequence is TGTGCCAGCAGCCCCATTCTAGTAGACACCCAGTACTTC.

In its sample, this clonotype was seen once. The chain recombines TRBV29-1 with TRBJ1-2; no reliable D call. Germline CDR1 SQVTM, CDR2 ANQGSEA. The CDR3 extends over 16 amino acids. V lost 4 bases and J lost 2, with 20 bases in between. Here the CDR3 DNA reads TGCAGCGTTGGAAGGGATGGTTCGAGGGAAAACTATGGCTACACCTTC. Amino acid sequence: CSVGRDGSRENYGYTF.

On this clonotype: An end of the junction differs from the germline gene, which may be a read error. The chain couples TRBV11-2 to TRBJ1-1; D remains unclear. Germline CDR1 SGHAT, CDR2 FQNNGV. The CDR3 is 13 residues long. This chain's CDR3 is CASNLEGNTEAFF. As DNA, the CDR3 is TGTGCCAGCAACTTAGAGGGTAACACTGAAGCTTTCTTT.

CDR3 loop: CASSHFQGKAEAFF. DNA of the CDR3: TGTGCCAGCAGCCACTTTCAGGGGAAAGCTGAAGCTTTCTTT. This chain joins TRBV4-2 and TRBJ1-1, with D maybe TRBD1 (6 bases). The CDR3 covers 14 residues. Trimming removed 3 bases at V and 6 bases at J, with 14 bases between. CDR1 LGHNA and CDR2 YNFKEQ come from the germline V gene.

About this clonotype: A much larger clonotype is one base distant, so this may be a read error. This chain uses TRBV6-5 with TRBJ2-4; 14 bases are shared with TRBD2. Germline trimming cut 5 bases from V and 7 bases from J; bases unmatched to any gene: 4. Germline CDR1 and CDR2: MNHEY and SVGAGI. The CDR3 loop spans 15 amino acids. The DNA for the CDR3 is TGTGCCAGCAGTCCGGGGACTAGCGGGAGTAACATTCAGTACTTC. This sequence encodes CASSPGTSGSNIQYF.

This clonotype has at least ten counts. The chain is built from TRBV5-6 and TRBJ2-7, with D possibly being TRBD2 (7 bases). Germline values: CDR1 SGHDT, CDR2 YYEEEE. This CDR3 has 14 amino acids. The germline V and J ends were trimmed by 2 bases and 2 bases, with 11 bases remaining between them. This CDR3 is CASSLRGATYEQYF. CDR3 sequence (DNA): TGTGCCAGCAGCTTACGGGGGGCCACCTACGAGCAGTACTTC.

Note on this clonotype: Germline is not matched at one junction end, which may reflect a read error. The CDR3 reads CVSSEIAGETQYF. The DNA for the CDR3 is TGTGTCAGCAGTGAAATAGCTGGCGAGACCCAGTACTTC. The V gene is TRBV28, the J gene TRBJ2-5, with unresolved D. The CDR3 runs to 13 residues. Germline-derived CDR1 and CDR2 are MDHEN and SYDVKM.

In regard to this clonotype: This sequence may be a read error, since a much larger clone differs from it by one base. The V call is TRBV14, the J call TRBJ2-1, with a weak D call TRBD1 (5 bases). CDR1 SGHDN and CDR2 FVKESK come from the germline V gene. This CDR3 has 14 amino acids. Trimming removed 7 bases from V and 5 bases from J, with 15 bases in between. The CDR3 loop is CASKGRTMNNEQFF. CDR3 in DNA: TGTGCCAGCAAGGGCCGGACAATGAACAATGAGCAGTTCTTC.